The 6 T cell receptor beta chains below were found in one sample sequenced in a study of T cells in Graves' hyperthyroidism and ophthalmopathy. RNA transcripts yielded amplified TCR beta CDR3 regions. First-round RT-PCR targeting the TCR CDR3 was performed with the HTBI primer set. Via MiXCR, TCRdb re-called the multiplex PCR reads, giving one row per CDR3 protein. The sample yields some 560,000 distinct CDR3 sequences, roughly 14% seen once. The sequenced sample consisted of blood. These receptors all come from a woman between 25 and 40 years old with Graves' hyperthyroidism.

This clonotype was picked up many times. The chain carries TRBV29-1 and TRBJ2-7; D possibly matches TRBD1 or TRBD2 (5 bases each). The CDR3 is 13 amino acids. Germline-derived CDR1 and CDR2 are SQVTM and ANQGSEA. Trimming took 3 bases from V and 7 from J, leaving 16 bases between them. This CDR3 reads CSVDPKGTQEQYF. As DNA, the CDR3 is TGCAGCGTTGACCCAAAGGGGACCCAGGAGCAGTACTTC.

This clonotype is a singleton in its sample. The rearrangement joins TRBV18 to TRBJ2-2; D gene ambiguous. Germline CDR1 and CDR2: KGHSH and LQKENI. V was clipped by 3 bases and J by 0 bases, with 14 bases between them. This CDR3 comprises 17 residues. The CDR3 DNA follows: TGTGCCAGCTCACCCTCTATAGGCCGGCCGAACACCGGGGAGCTGTTTTTT. Its translation: CASSPSIGRPNTGELFF.

This clonotype appeared a few times. CDR3 DNA: TGTGCCAGCAGCCTTGCCTCGGGAGTCGAGCAGTACTTC. Protein product: CASSLASGVEQYF. V usage is TRBV9 and J usage is TRBJ2-7; TRBD2 might be the D (6 bases). CDR1 is SGDLS, CDR2 YYNGEE, per germline. This CDR3 has 13 amino acids. Trimming removed 4 bases at V and 6 bases at J, with 14 bases between.

This chain links TRBV20-1 with TRBJ1-2, with 11 bases matching TRBD1. The CDR3 has 16 residues. V shed 5 bases and J 0 bases; nucleotides not matched to a gene: 8. Germline assignment: CDR1 DFQATT and CDR2 SNEGSKA (reference sequence). As DNA, the CDR3 is TGCAGTGCTGGAAGAATGGGACAGGGGGCTAACTATGGCTACACCTTC. It specifies CSAGRMGQGANYGYTF.

This clonotype has at least ten counts. The chain recombines TRBV7-3 with TRBJ2-2; tentatively, D is TRBD2 (5 bases). CDR1 and CDR2 (germline): SGHTA, FQGTGA. The CDR3 runs 13 residues. V lost 2 bases, J lost 6 bases, and 7 bases lay in between. The DNA for the CDR3 is TGTGCCAGCAGCTTAGCGGGTTCCGGGGAGCTGTTTTTT. This encodes CASSLAGSGELFF.

The V call is TRBV7-9, the J call TRBJ2-1; TRBD2 is a possible D gene (7 bases). V was pared by 1 base and J by 7 bases, with 17 bases between. Germline CDR1 reads SEHNR; CDR2 reads FQNEAQ (reference sequence). The CDR3 is 16 amino acids. CDR3 loop: CASSLVTGGPANEQFF. The CDR3 DNA sequence: TGTGCCAGCAGCTTAGTCACGGGGGGCCCTGCTAATGAGCAGTTCTTC. Full variable domain (remainder filled in from reference TRBV7-9 and TRBJ2-1): DTGVSQNPRHKITKRGQNVTFRCDPISEHNRLYWYRQTLGQGPEFLTYFQNEAQLEKSRLLSDRFSAERPKGSFSTLEIQRTEQGDSAMYLCASSLVTGGPANEQFFGPGTRLTVL.